The T cell receptor beta chain described here comes from a study of control samples from healthy donors and cancer patients. The CDR3 contains 14 residues. After removal of 4 bases from V and 3 bases from J, the junction contained 4 bases not matched to a gene. Germline V lookup: CDR1 KGHSH, CDR2 LQKENI. Here immunoSEQ multiplex PCR was the method, and the copy in TCRdb shows in-frame clones only, minus some. Of 50,000 to 55,000 clones in the sample, roughly 90% are singletons; the top ten hold more than 12%. The receptor was derived from a man aged 55 to 69 with head and neck cancer. The sequencing input was PBMCs. The rearrangement links TRBV18 to TRBJ2-7; 9 bases are shared with TRBD1. The CDR3 DNA reads TGTGCCAGCTCACGGACAGGGGAGGGCTACGAGCAGTACTTC. Residues: CASSRTGEGYEQYF.